This T cell receptor (beta chain) appears in the sequencing data of a study of T cells in Graves' hyperthyroidism and ophthalmopathy. It was RNA transcripts that yielded the amplified TCR beta CDR3 regions. HTBI primers were the set used in a first-round RT-PCR of the TCR CDR3. One entry per CDR3 protein, called by TCRdb with MiXCR from the multiplex PCR reads. Of 450,000 to 650,000 distinct CDR3 sequences in the sample, under 25% are singletons; the top ten hold approximately 25%. Uncontrolled infection, other autoimmune disease, pregnancy or lactation disqualified patients from enrolment. Thyroid ultrasound, orbital computed tomography, clinical symptoms, and serum thyroxine and TRAb underpinned diagnoses. The PBMCs had their origin in 10 ml of fresh peripheral blood. Per the germline V gene, CDR1 is SNHLY and CDR2 is FYNNEI. The junction had 12 bases not matched to a gene; V was cut back by 9 bases and J by 8 bases. The CDR3 length is 14 residues.

At least ten counts were recorded for this clonotype. The TCR comes from a man between 18 and 35 years old with Graves' hyperthyroidism. The chain recombines TRBV2 with TRBJ2-4, with 8 bases identical to TRBD1. What was sequenced was blood. CDR3 region: CARDGQGRRDIQYF. In nucleotides, the CDR3 is TGTGCCAGGGACGGACAGGGTAGGCGAGACATTCAGTACTTC.